The clone carrying this T cell receptor beta chain has at least ten counts. Its specificity is unknown. The data belong to a study of T cells in Graves' hyperthyroidism and ophthalmopathy. Germline trimming cut 3 bases from V and 10 bases from J; bases unmatched to any gene: 4. Germline V gene data show CDR1 as GTSNPN and CDR2 as SVGIG (reference sequence). The CDR3 sequence is 13 residues long. Regions amplified from RNA transcripts were the TCR beta CDR3 regions. Researchers ran a first-round RT-PCR on the TCR CDR3 using the HTBI primer set. TCRdb re-derived calls from the multiplex PCR reads in MiXCR, one entry per CDR3 protein. The sample lists about 350,000 distinct CDR3 sequences; 15% to 20% were seen once. Clinical Activity Scores of at least 3, NOSPECS grades of at least 4 and durations under 3 months characterized ophthalmopathy patients. Diagnoses were made from clinical symptoms, serum measures (thyroxine and TRAb), thyroid ultrasound and orbital computed tomography.

Study-wide findings and caveats: With a median lead of approximately 6 months before onset, the model predicted ophthalmopathy. The majority of expanded thyroid clonotypes above 0.001 also appeared in blood.

V is TRBV30 and J is TRBJ1-6, with 9 bases aligning to TRBD1. The clonotype was recovered from a woman aged 40 to 49 with Graves' ophthalmopathy. Source material: blood. The DNA for the CDR3 is TGTGCCTGGAGGGGACAGGGCCGGTCACCCCTCCACTTT. Its translation: CAWRGQGRSPLHF. Using reference TRBV30 and TRBJ1-6 for the parts outside the CDR3, the full variable domain is SQTIHQWPATLVQPVGSPLSLECTVEGTSNPNLYWYRQAAGRGLQLLFYSVGIGQISSEVPQNLSASRPQDRQFILSSKKLLLSDSGFYLCAWRGQGRSPLHFGNGTRLTVT.